Shown below are 24 T cell receptor beta chains from a single sample sequenced in a study of T cell changes during pregnancy in multiple sclerosis. This table comes from immunoSEQ multiplex PCR, and its TCRdb copy is limited to in-frame clones, with some not included. The sample includes fewer than 70,000 clones, roughly 94% of them seen just once. Material: CD8+ T cells from peripheral blood mononuclear cells, obtained in the third trimester of pregnancy. These receptor sequences come from a female donor with multiple sclerosis, enrolled in a pregnancy study.

J is TRBJ2-7 and V is TRBV29-1; D might be TRBD2 (6 bases). The V and J ends lost 6 bases and 0 bases respectively, with 12 bases between them. The CDR3 sequence is 13 residues long. Per germline, CDR1 SQVTM and CDR2 ANQGSEA. CDR3 loop: CSVRGSSSYEQYF. In DNA form, the CDR3 reads TGCAGCGTCCGGGGGAGTAGCTCCTACGAGCAGTACTTC.

This clone was seen once. J is TRBJ1-3 and V is TRBV27; 9 bases are shared with TRBD1. The CDR3 contains 15 residues. The germline V gene encodes CDR1 MNHEY and CDR2 SMNVEV (reference sequence). V trimming: 6 bases; J trimming: 2 bases; junction bases outside the gene matches: 5. In DNA, the CDR3 is TGTGCCAGCAGACCAACAGGGGGCCCTGGAAACACCATATATTTT. It is translated as CASRPTGGPGNTIYF.

The chain couples TRBV7-2 to TRBJ2-3; 9 bases agree with TRBD1. The ends lost 4 bases at V and 4 bases at J; junction bases unmatched: 9. The CDR3 totals 16 residues. Germline CDR1 and CDR2: SGHTA and FQGNSA. The CDR3 nucleotides are TGTGCCAGCAGCTACAGGGGGCCCGAGTTGTCAGATACGCAGTATTTT. This encodes CASSYRGPELSDTQYF.

V usage is TRBV7-9 and J usage is TRBJ1-2; 7 positions agree with TRBD1. The V gene's germline CDR1 is SEHNR and CDR2 FQNEAQ (reference sequence). The CDR3 is 14 residues long. V was clipped by 1 base and J by 3 bases; unmatched bases: 2. Here the CDR3 DNA reads TGTGCCAGCAGCTTAGTGGGGACAGACTATGGCTACACCTTC. Translation: CASSLVGTDYGYTF. The variable domain in full, with the rest retrieved from reference TRBV7-9 and TRBJ1-2, is DTGVSQNPRHKITKRGQNVTFRCDPISEHNRLYWYRQTLGQGPEFLTYFQNEAQLEKSRLLSDRFSAERPKGSFSTLEIQRTEQGDSAMYLCASSLVGTDYGYTFGSGTRLTVV.

The chain recombines TRBV10-3 with TRBJ1-1; the D gene is possibly TRBD1 (5 bases). V was shortened by 0 bases and J by 5 bases, with 10 bases between the two germline ends. The CDR3 has 14 residues. Germline V gene data show CDR1 as ENHRY and CDR2 as SYGVKD. The CDR3: CAISESKGRTEAFF. The CDR3 DNA sequence: TGTGCCATCAGTGAGTCGAAGGGGCGAACTGAAGCTTTCTTT.

The chain employs TRBV27 and TRBJ2-7; D may be TRBD2 (5 bases). From germline, CDR1 is MNHEY and CDR2 SMNVEV (reference sequence). V lost 5 bases, J lost 2 bases, and 16 bases lay in between. The CDR3 is 15 amino acids. DNA for the CDR3: TGTGCCAGCAGTCCCGGCGCTAGCTGGACCTACGAGCAGTACTTC. It yields the protein CASSPGASWTYEQYF.

J is TRBJ2-3 and V is TRBV10-1, with no clear D. V was shortened by 1 base and J by 4 bases, with 9 bases between the two germline ends. The CDR3 loop spans 14 amino acids. Germline-derived CDR1 and CDR2 are WNHNN and SYGVQD (reference sequence). CDR3 sequence: CASSEFRSADTQYF. The CDR3 coding sequence is TGCGCCAGCAGTGAGTTTAGGAGCGCAGATACGCAGTATTTT.

The V gene is TRBV4-3, the J gene TRBJ2-1, with 8 bases fitting TRBD2. Germline V gene sequence: CDR1 LGHNA, CDR2 YSLEER. CDR3 size: 15 residues. Losses at the gene ends were 0 bases for V and 7 bases for J; bases not matched to a gene: 5. CDR3 DNA sequence: TGCGCCAGCAGCCAAGAAATCCCTAGCGGGAATGAGCAGTTCTTC. Its protein product is CASSQEIPSGNEQFF.

The chain carries TRBV30 and TRBJ1-1, with D tentatively TRBD1 (5 bases). The CDR3 runs to 15 residues. Trimming took off 1 base at V and 0 bases at J, with 12 bases between the two ends. Looked up from germline, CDR1 is GTSNPN and CDR2 is SVGIG (reference sequence). In DNA form, the CDR3 reads TGTGCCTGGAGTGACGCAACAGGAATGAACACTGAAGCTTTCTTT. Its translation: CAWSDATGMNTEAFF. The entire variable domain, with the rest obtained from reference TRBV30 and TRBJ1-1, is as follows: SQTIHQWPATLVQPVGSPLSLECTVEGTSNPNLYWYRQAAGRGLQLLFYSVGIGQISSEVPQNLSASRPQDRQFILSSKKLLLSDSGFYLCAWSDATGMNTEAFFGQGTRLTVV.

The CDR3 region is CASGHSQGRDETQYF. As DNA, the CDR3 is TGTGCTAGTGGTCACTCACAGGGACGGGATGAGACCCAGTACTTC. The rearrangement uses TRBV12-5 and TRBJ2-5; perhaps TRBD1 as D (6 bases). Germline V gene data show CDR1 as LGHNT and CDR2 as FRNRAP. This CDR3 is 15 amino acids long. Deletions cut 5 bases from V and 5 bases from J, with 18 bases between.

The J gene is TRBJ2-7, the V gene TRBV10-2; no reliable D call. Germline values: CDR1 WSHSY, CDR2 SAAADI. V lost 5 bases to trimming and J lost 2 bases, with 13 bases between them. CDR3 length: 14 amino acids. The CDR3 nucleotides are TGCGCCAGCAGTCAGGCAACTCTTACCTACGAGCAGTACTTC. Translating gives CASSQATLTYEQYF.

The gene calls are TRBV19 and TRBJ2-1; D call uncertain. Trimming left V 1 base short and J 8 bases short, with 9 bases between. There are 13 residues in the CDR3. Germline V gene data show CDR1 as LNHDA and CDR2 as SQIVND (reference sequence). As DNA, the CDR3 is TGTGCCAGTAGTATAGTTTCCTCGGATGAGCAGTTCTTC. This codes for CASSIVSSDEQFF.

The chain joins TRBV12-5 to TRBJ2-7; D is perhaps TRBD1 (6 bases). V was pared by 6 bases and J by 2 bases, with 14 bases between. The CDR3 is 14 amino acids. Germline V gene sequence: CDR1 LGHNT, CDR2 FRNRAP. The CDR3 DNA sequence: TGTGCTAGTGGCCCCGACAGGCCTCCCTACGAGCAGTACTTC. Its translation: CASGPDRPPYEQYF.

This chain links TRBV7-6 with TRBJ2-1; 8 positions match TRBD2. The CDR3 extends over 18 amino acids. Germline CDR1 and CDR2: SGHVS and FNYEAQ. The J segment lost 4 bases and the V segment lost 5 bases, leaving 16 bases of the junction unmatched. CDR3 DNA: TGTGCCAGCAGCCTCTATCCACTAGCGGACTCGAAATACAATGAGCAGTTCTTC. Translation gives CASSLYPLADSKYNEQFF.

A note on this clone: The sample has other DNA sequences that encode this CDR3 too. The V and J genes are TRBV9 and TRBJ2-1, with TRBD1 matching over 7 bases. The CDR3 has 12 residues. Per the germline V gene, CDR1 is SGDLS and CDR2 is YYNGEE. J gave up 7 bases and V 4 bases, and 2 bases lay outside the gene matches. CDR3 protein: CASSPGGNEQFF. The DNA for the CDR3 is TGTGCCAGCAGCCCAGGGGGAAATGAGCAGTTCTTC.

V gene TRBV7-6 combines with J gene TRBJ2-7, with TRBD2 matching 7 bases. Germline CDR1 is SGHVS and CDR2 is FNYEAQ. Germline trimming cut 1 base from V and 0 bases from J; bases unmatched to any gene: 6. The CDR3 spans 16 residues. The CDR3 spells CASSLEALAGSYEQYF. Here the CDR3 DNA reads TGTGCCAGCAGCTTAGAGGCTTTAGCGGGCTCCTACGAGCAGTACTTC. Full variable domain (remainder filled in from reference TRBV7-6 and TRBJ2-7): GAGVSQSPRYKVTKRGQDVALRCDPISGHVSLYWYRQALGQGPEFLTYFNYEAQQDKSGLPNDRFSAERPEGSISTLTIQRTEQRDSAMYRCASSLEALAGSYEQYFGPGTRLTVT.

The V and J genes are TRBV7-9 and TRBJ1-3; D is unclear. Per the germline V gene, CDR1 is SEHNR and CDR2 is FQNEAQ (reference sequence). V lost 5 bases and J 0 bases, leaving 8 bases between the germline ends. The CDR3 runs 14 residues. CDR3 sequence reads: CASSLSSSGNTIYF. The CDR3 region has the DNA TGTGCCAGCAGCCTAAGTTCCTCTGGAAACACCATATATTTT.

This chain joins TRBV13 and TRBJ2-2, with 10 bases identical to TRBD2. Germline V lookup: CDR1 PRHDT, CDR2 FYEKMQ (reference sequence). The junction had 5 bases not matched to a gene; V was cut back by 3 bases and J by 7 bases. This CDR3 spans 15 amino acids. CDR3: CASSFLAGVGGELFF. In nucleotides, the CDR3 is TGTGCCAGCAGCTTCCTAGCGGGAGTGGGCGGGGAGCTGTTTTTT.

The chain employs TRBV27 and TRBJ2-1, with 9 bases aligning to TRBD2. Germline V CDR1 and CDR2: MNHEY, SMNVEV (reference sequence). This CDR3 has 15 residues. V was clipped by 3 bases and J by 8 bases; unmatched bases: 8. CDR3 protein: CASSFISGSVDEQFF. In nucleotides, the CDR3 is TGTGCCAGCAGTTTTATTAGCGGGAGTGTGGATGAGCAGTTCTTC.

This chain joins TRBV7-9 and TRBJ2-7, with D possibly matching TRBD2 (6 bases). V was trimmed by 4 bases and J by 3 bases, leaving 16 bases between them. Germline values: CDR1 SEHNR, CDR2 FQNEAQ (reference sequence). The CDR3 runs to 15 residues. The CDR3, as DNA: TGTGCCAGCAGCTCCGGGACTCCTGAGTTCTACGAGCAGTACTTC. Translation: CASSSGTPEFYEQYF.

The chain recombines TRBV19 with TRBJ2-2; weak D call: TRBD2 (6 bases). The CDR3 sequence is 16 residues long. Germline lookup yields CDR1 LNHDA and CDR2 SQIVND (reference sequence). The ends were cut back, 6 bases at V and 4 bases at J, with 18 bases in the middle. This chain's CDR3 is CASRLQLRGGTGELFF. As DNA, the CDR3 is TGTGCCAGTAGGTTACAGTTACGGGGAGGCACCGGGGAGCTGTTTTTT. The variable domain in full, with the rest retrieved from reference TRBV19 and TRBJ2-2, is DGGITQSPKYLFRKEGQNVTLSCEQNLNHDAMYWYRQDPGQGLRLIYYSQIVNDFQKGDIAEGYSVSREKKESFPLTVTSAQKNPTAFYLCASRLQLRGGTGELFFGEGSRLTVL.

In its sample, this clone was seen once. The gene calls are TRBV7-8 and TRBJ2-2, with D possibly TRBD2 on 6 matching bases. This CDR3 is 12 amino acids long. The germline V and J ends were trimmed by 4 bases and 9 bases, with 9 bases remaining between them. The germline gives CDR1 SGHVS, CDR2 FQNEAQ. CDR3 DNA: TGTGCCAGCAGCTGGGAGGCCAGGGAGCTGTTTTTT. This codes for CASSWEARELFF.

The rearrangement links TRBV7-9 to TRBJ2-1; 11 bases line up with TRBD2. This CDR3 is built from 15 residues. Germline V gene data show CDR1 as SEHNR and CDR2 as FQNEAQ (reference sequence). Losses at the gene ends were 3 bases for V and 4 bases for J; bases not matched to a gene: 2. The CDR3 bases are TGTGCCAGCAGCTTGGGACTAGCGGAATACAATGAGCAGTTCTTC. Translation: CASSLGLAEYNEQFF. Using reference TRBV7-9 and TRBJ2-1 for the parts outside the CDR3, the full variable domain is DTGVSQNPRHKITKRGQNVTFRCDPISEHNRLYWYRQTLGQGPEFLTYFQNEAQLEKSRLLSDRFSAERPKGSFSTLEIQRTEQGDSAMYLCASSLGLAEYNEQFFGPGTRLTVL.

This clone was detected a few times. The gene calls are TRBV28 and TRBJ1-3, with a tentative D call TRBD1 (6 bases). The CDR3 has 14 residues. V was clipped by 3 bases and J by 4 bases, with 10 bases between them. Per germline, CDR1 MDHEN and CDR2 SYDVKM. CDR3 DNA sequence: TGTGCCAGCAGTTTGGGGGGGGCCGGAAACACCATATATTTT. The encoded protein is CASSLGGAGNTIYF.